The sequence of this T cell receptor beta chain was determined in a study of cytomegalovirus exposure and HLA in healthy donors. General study points: An analysis that came later showed most CMV-associated TCR beta chains appearing HLA-restricted.

This CDR3 comprises 15 residues. Trimming shortened V by 1 base and J by 5 bases, and 15 bases separated the two germline ends. The germline gives CDR1 SGHDT, CDR2 YYEEEE. Comment on this clone: The antigen is undetermined.

PCR primers comprised 60 Vbeta and 13 Jbeta primers. The repertoire was sequenced with immunoSEQ multiplex PCR; TCRdb's copy has only in-frame clones and lacks some. The sample carries 150,000 to 250,000 clones, 79% recorded once. While unrecorded immune exposures were likely, the donors were nominally healthy when sampled. Sequenced sample: PBMCs. The TCR was taken from a woman aged 25-40 years in good health and CMV-seropositive. The chain employs TRBV5-6 and TRBJ2-5; tentative D call: TRBD2 (6 bases). CDR3 sequence reads: CASSLLEGIRETQYF. The CDR3 region has the DNA TGTGCCAGCAGCTTGTTGGAGGGGATAAGGGAGACCCAGTACTTC. The whole variable domain, filled in from reference TRBV5-6 and TRBJ2-5, reads DAGVTQSPTHLIKTRGQQVTLRCSPKSGHDTVSWYQQALGQGPQFIFQYYEEEERQRGNFPDRFSGHQFPNYSSELNVNALLLGDSALYLCASSLLEGIRETQYFGPGTRLLVL.